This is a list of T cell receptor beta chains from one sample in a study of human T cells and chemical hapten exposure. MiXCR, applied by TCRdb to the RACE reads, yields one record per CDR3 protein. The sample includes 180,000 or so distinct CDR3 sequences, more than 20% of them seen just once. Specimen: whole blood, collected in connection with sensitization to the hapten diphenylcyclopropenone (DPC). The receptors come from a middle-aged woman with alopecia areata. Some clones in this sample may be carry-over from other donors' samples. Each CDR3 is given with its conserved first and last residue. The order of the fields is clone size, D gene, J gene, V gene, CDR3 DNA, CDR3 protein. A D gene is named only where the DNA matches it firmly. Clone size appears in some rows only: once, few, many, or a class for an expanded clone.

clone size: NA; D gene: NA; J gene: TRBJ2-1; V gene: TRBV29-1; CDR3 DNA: TGCAGCGTTGAACCCACTGGGAATGAGCAGTTCTTC; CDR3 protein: CSVEPTGNEQFF
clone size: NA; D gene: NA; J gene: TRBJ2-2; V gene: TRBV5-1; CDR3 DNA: TGCGCCAGCAGCTTGGTCGGGGGCTACACCGGGGAGCTGTTTTTT; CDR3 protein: CASSLVGGYTGELFF
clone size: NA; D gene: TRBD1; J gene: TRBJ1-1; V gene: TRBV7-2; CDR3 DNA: TGTGCCAGCAGCACTAGGACAGGGGGCACTGAAGCTTTCTTT; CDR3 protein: CASSTRTGGTEAFF
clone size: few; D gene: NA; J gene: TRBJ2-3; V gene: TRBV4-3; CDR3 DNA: TGCGCCAGCAGCCAAATGCGGGACACAGATACGCAGTATTTT; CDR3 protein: CASSQMRDTDTQYF
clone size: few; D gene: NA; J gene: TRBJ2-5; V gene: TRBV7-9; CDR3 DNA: TGTGCCAGCACGGAGGAAGAGACCCAGTACTTC; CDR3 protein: CASTEEETQYF
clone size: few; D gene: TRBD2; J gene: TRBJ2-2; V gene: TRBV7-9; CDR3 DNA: TGTGCCAGCAGCAGCAGCGGGAGGAGCGGCGGGGAGCTGTTTTTT; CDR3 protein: CASSSSGRSGGELFF
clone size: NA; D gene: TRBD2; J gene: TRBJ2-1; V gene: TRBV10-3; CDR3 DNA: TGTGCCATCAGTGAGTTGGGACTAGCGGGAAGCTACAATGAGCAGTTCTTC; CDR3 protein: CAISELGLAGSYNEQFF
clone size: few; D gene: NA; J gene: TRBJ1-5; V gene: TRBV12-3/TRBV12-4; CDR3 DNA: TGTGCCAGCAGTTGGACCGAGGCAGCTTCCGGGAGCCAGCATTTT; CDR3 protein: CASSWTEAASGSQHF
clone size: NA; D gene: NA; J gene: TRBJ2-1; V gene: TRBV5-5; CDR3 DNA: TGTGCCAGCAGCTTGGGGCTCGCTACCTACAATGAGCAGTTCTTC; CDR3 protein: CASSLGLATYNEQFF
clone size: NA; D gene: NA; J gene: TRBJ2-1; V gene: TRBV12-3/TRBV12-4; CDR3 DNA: TGTGCCAGCAGCCCAGGGCGTTACAATGAGCAGTTCTTC; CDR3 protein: CASSPGRYNEQFF
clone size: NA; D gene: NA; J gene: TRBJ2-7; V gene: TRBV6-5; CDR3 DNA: TGTGCCAGCAGTTACTCCATCGGGACGGAGAGCTCCTACGAGCAGTACTTC; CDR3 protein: CASSYSIGTESSYEQYF
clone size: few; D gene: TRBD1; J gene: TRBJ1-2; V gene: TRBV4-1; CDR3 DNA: TGCGCCAGTCGGATGACAGGGAAGAACTATGGCTACACCTTC; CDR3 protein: CASRMTGKNYGYTF
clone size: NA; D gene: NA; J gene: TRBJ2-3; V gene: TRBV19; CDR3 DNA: TGTGCCAGTAGTCGTCAGACAGATACGCAGTATTTT; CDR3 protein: CASSRQTDTQYF
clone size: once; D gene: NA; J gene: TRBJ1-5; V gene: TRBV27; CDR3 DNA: TGTGCCAGCAGTCCAAGACAGCAGAACAATCAGCCCCAGCATTTT; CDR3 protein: CASSPRQQNNQPQHF
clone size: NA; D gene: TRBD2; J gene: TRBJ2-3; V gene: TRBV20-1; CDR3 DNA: TGCAGTGCTAGGACTAGCGGGAGGACAGATACGCAGTATTTT; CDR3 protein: CSARTSGRTDTQYF
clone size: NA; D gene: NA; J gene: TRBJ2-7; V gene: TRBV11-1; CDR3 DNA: TGTGCCAGCAGCACGAGGGCGGACTCCGAGCAGTACTTC; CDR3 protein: CASSTRADSEQYF
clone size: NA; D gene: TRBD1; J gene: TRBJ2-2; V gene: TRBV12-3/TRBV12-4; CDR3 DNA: TGTGCCAGCATCAGGGGGTCAAACACCGGGGAGCTGTTTTTT; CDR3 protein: CASIRGSNTGELFF
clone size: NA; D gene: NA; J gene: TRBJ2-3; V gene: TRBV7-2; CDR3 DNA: TGTGCCAGCAGCTTAGGGGCACCAGCGTCAGATACGCAGTATTTT; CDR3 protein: CASSLGAPASDTQYF
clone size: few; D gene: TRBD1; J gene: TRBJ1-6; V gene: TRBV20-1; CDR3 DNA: TGCAGTGCTGCAGGGGGCTTTAATTCACCCCTCCACTTT; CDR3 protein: CSAAGGFNSPLHF
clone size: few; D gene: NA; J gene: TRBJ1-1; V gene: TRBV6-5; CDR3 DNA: TGTGCCAGCAGTTACTCGGTCCGCCTTATGAACACTGAAGCTTTCTTT; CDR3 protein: CASSYSVRLMNTEAFF
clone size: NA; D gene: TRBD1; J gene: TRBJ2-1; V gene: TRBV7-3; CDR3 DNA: TGTGCCAGCAGCTTAACGCCCACCGGGACAGGACAGTTCTTC; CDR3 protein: CASSLTPTGTGQFF
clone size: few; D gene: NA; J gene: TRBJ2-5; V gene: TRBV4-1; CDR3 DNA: TGCGCCAGCAGCAAGGGGACCTTCGTCTTGGAGACCCAGTACTTC; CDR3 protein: CASSKGTFVLETQYF
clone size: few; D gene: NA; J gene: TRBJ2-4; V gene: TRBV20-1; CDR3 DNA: TGCAGTGCCCTTAGTCCGGACCTAGGGCGAACCTACTTC; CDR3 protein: CSALSPDLGRTYF
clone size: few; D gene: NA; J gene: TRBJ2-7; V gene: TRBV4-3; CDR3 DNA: TGCGCCAGCAGCCAAGCCCCCATGCCTACAGCGGAGGGGTACGAGCAGTACTTC; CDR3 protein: CASSQAPMPTAEGYEQYF
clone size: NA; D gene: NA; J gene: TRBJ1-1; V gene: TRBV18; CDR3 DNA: TGTGCCAGCTCACCACCATCGGGATACATGAACACTGAAGCTTTCTTT; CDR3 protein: CASSPPSGYMNTEAFF
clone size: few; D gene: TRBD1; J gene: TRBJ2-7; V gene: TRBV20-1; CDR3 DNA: TGCAGTGCTAGGGCCGGGACAGGGAGCTACGAGCAGTACTTC; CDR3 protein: CSARAGTGSYEQYF
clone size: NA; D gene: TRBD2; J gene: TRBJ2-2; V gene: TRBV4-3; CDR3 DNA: TGCGCCAGCAGCCAGACTAGCGGGAGTGACACCGGGGAGCTGTTTTTT; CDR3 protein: CASSQTSGSDTGELFF
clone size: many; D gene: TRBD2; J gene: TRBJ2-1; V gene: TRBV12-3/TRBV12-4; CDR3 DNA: TGTGCCAGCAGCCCGGGGGGTGAGCAGTTCTTC; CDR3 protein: CASSPGGEQFF
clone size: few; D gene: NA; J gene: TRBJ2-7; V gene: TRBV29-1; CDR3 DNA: TGCAGCGTTCCCCAGCGGGGGACAGGGCCCGAGCAGTACTTC; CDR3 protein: CSVPQRGTGPEQYF
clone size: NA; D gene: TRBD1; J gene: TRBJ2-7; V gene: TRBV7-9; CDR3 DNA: TGTGCCAGCAGCTTCGGCTCGTGGCAGGGGGCCTACGAGCAGTACTTC; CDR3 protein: CASSFGSWQGAYEQYF
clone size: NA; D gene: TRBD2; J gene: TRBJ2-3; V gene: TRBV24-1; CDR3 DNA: TGTGCCACCAGTGATTTGTCTTGGTCGAGCGGGAGAAGCACAGATACGCAGTATTTT; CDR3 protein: CATSDLSWSSGRSTDTQYF
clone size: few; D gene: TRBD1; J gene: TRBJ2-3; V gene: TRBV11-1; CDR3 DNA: TGTGCCAGCAGCACCCGACAGGGTTTGGATACGCAGTATTTT; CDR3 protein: CASSTRQGLDTQYF
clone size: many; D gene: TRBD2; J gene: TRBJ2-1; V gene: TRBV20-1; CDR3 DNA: TGCAGTGCTAGAGATCGTTTTAGCGGGAGTCAGGAGCAGTTCTTC; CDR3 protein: CSARDRFSGSQEQFF
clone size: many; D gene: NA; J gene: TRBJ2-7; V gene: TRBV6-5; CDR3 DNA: TGTGCCAGCAGTCGGATTAGAACCTACGAGCAGTACTTC; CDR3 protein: CASSRIRTYEQYF
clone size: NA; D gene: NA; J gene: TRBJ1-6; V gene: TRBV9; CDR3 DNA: TGTGCCAGCAGCGTAGACGGTCTTAATTCACCCCTCCACTTT; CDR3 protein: CASSVDGLNSPLHF
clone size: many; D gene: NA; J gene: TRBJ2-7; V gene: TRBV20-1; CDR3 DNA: TGCAGTGCCAGGAACTACGAGCAGTACTTC; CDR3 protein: CSARNYEQYF
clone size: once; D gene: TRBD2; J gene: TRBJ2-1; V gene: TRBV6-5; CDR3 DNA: TGTGCCAGCAGTTACTTAAGCGGGAGCTCCTACAATGAGCAGTTCTTC; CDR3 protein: CASSYLSGSSYNEQFF
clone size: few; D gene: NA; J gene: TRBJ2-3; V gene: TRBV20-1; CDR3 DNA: TGCAGTGCCCCGCGGGGACCTAGCACAGATACGCAGTATTTT; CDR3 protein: CSAPRGPSTDTQYF
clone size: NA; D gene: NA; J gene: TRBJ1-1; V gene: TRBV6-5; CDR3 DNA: TGTGCCAGCAGTTTTAGGGGTAAAGCTTTCTTT; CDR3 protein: CASSFRGKAFF
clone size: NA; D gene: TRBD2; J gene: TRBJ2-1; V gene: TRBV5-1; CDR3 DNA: TGCGCCAGCAGCTTTGAGCCTAGCGGGAGCAATGAGCAGTTCTTC; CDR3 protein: CASSFEPSGSNEQFF
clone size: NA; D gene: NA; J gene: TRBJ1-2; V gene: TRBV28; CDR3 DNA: TGTGCCAGCAGTTACCGACGGAGGTTGAGTATAGACGGCTACACCTTC; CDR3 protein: CASSYRRRLSIDGYTF
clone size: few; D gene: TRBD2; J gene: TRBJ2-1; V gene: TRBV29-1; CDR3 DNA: TGCAGCGCCGGGACTAGCGGGGCCTACAATGAGCAGTTCTTC; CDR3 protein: CSAGTSGAYNEQFF
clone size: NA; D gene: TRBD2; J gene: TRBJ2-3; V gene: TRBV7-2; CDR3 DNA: TGTGCCAGCAGCTTAGCGGCCCCCCGCGGGAGGGCAGATACGCAGTATTTT; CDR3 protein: CASSLAAPRGRADTQYF
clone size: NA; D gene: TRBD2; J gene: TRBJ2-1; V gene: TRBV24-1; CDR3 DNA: TGTGCCACCAGTGATTTAAAAGCGGGATACAATGAGCAGTTCTTC; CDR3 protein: CATSDLKAGYNEQFF
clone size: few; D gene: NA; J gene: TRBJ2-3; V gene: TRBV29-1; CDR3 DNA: TGCAGCGTTGGGGACAACACAGATACGCAGTATTTT; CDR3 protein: CSVGDNTDTQYF